This T cell receptor (beta chain) was sequenced in a study of T cells in Graves' hyperthyroidism and ophthalmopathy. Study conclusions and caveats: Most expanded thyroid clonotypes above 0.001 also appeared in blood.

Across 18 months, stable Graves' hyperthyroidism was marked by no progression to ophthalmopathy. Newly diagnosed hyperthyroidism patients aged 18 to 65 years had disease lasting under 2 months. Template material for amplifying TCR beta CDR3 regions consisted of RNA transcripts. The primer set for the first-round RT-PCR of the TCR CDR3 was HTBI. TCRdb re-analysed the multiplex PCR reads in MiXCR, keeping a single row per CDR3 protein. This sample yields about 610,000 distinct CDR3 sequences, of which more than 45% are seen a single time; around 7.7% belongs to the top ten. The CDR3 has 16 amino acids. V dropped 8 bases and J dropped 7; count of bases not matched to a gene: 16. Germline CDR1 ENHRY, CDR2 SYGVKD. As to this clonotype: Its antigen is unidentified.

The sample consisted of peripheral blood or thyroid tissue (not recorded which). The TCR was taken from a woman between 18 and 30 years old with Graves' hyperthyroidism. This chain joins TRBV10-3 and TRBJ2-2, with 7 bases matching TRBD2. CDR3 nucleotide sequence: TGTGCCATCTGGGGCGCACGGGAGGTCGTTGGCGGGGAGCTGTTTTTT. Translated: CAIWGAREVVGGELFF.